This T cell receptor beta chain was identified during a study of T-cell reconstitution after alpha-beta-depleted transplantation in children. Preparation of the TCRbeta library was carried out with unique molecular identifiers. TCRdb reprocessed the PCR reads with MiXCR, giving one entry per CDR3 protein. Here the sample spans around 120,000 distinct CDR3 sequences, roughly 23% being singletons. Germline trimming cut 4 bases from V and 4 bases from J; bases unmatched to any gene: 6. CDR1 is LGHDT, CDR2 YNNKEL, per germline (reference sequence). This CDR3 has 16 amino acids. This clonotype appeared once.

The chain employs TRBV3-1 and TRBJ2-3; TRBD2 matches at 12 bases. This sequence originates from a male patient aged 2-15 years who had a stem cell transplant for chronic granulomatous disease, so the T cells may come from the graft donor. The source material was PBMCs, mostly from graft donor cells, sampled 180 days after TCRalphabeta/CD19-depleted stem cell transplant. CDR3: CASSRLAGARADTQYF. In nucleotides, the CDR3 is TGTGCCAGCAGCCGACTAGCGGGAGCCAGAGCAGATACGCAGTATTTT.